The T cell receptor beta chain described here comes from a study of blood T cell repertoires in COVID-19. About the research overall: Samples taken during acute and convalescent COVID-19 were collected in the United States, Italy and Spain. Sources were T cells, B-cell-depleted T cells, or PBMCs; the material itself was cDNA or gDNA.

This CDR3 has 18 residues. Germline loops: CDR1 LGHNT, CDR2 FRNRAP. V lost 0 bases and J lost 7; bases outside the gene matches: 12. In the authors' workflow: Estimation of nucleated cell counts was performed using reference gene primer amplification. Profiled with immunoSEQ multiplex PCR; TCRdb holds only in-frame clones, not every one. V, J and clone size are those of that table, while D and trimming were read from the DNA. Of 100,000 to 150,000 clones in the sample, 74% were seen once. The sequence was obtained from a man in his sixties with acute or convalescent COVID-19. The chain employs TRBV12-5 and TRBJ2-3, with 11 bases matching TRBD2. Sequencing was done on a sample of peripheral blood. The CDR3 coding sequence is TGTGCTAGTGGTTTGGTAGGGACGTTAGCGGGGGGGCCGAATACGCAGTATTTT. Translated: CASGLVGTLAGGPNTQYF.